The 8 T cell receptor beta chains below all came from one sample that was sequenced in a study of early T cells in non-severe SARS-CoV-2 infection. TCRdb reprocessed the 5' RACE reads with MiXCR, giving one entry per CDR3 protein. Found here are about 80,000 distinct CDR3 sequences, roughly 12% of them singletons; the top ten hold 3.4%. Sequenced material: whole blood. These receptors were taken from an adult who was a healthcare worker with PCR-confirmed SARS-CoV-2 infection or an uninfected control (not recorded which).

This clonotype has just a few counts. The chain combines TRBV7-8 with TRBJ1-1, with 8 bases fitting TRBD1. Germline V gene sequence: CDR1 SGHVS, CDR2 FQNEAQ. The CDR3 is 15 residues long. The V and J ends lost 5 bases and 1 base, in that order; junction bases with no gene match: 6. As DNA, the CDR3 is TGTGCCAGCAGCGGCCGACAGGGGAGGAACACTGAAGCTTTCTTT. It yields the protein CASSGRQGRNTEAFF.

Details on this clonotype: A single base separates this from a much larger clone, so it may be a read error. The rearrangement uses TRBV20-1 and TRBJ2-7; 9 bases line up with TRBD2. Germline-derived CDR1 and CDR2 are DFQATT and SNEGSKA (reference sequence). This CDR3 contains 14 residues. The ends lost 5 bases at V and 4 bases at J; junction bases unmatched: 9. CDR3 sequence (DNA): TGCAGTGCTGGACTAGCGAGAGGGTTTTACGAGCAGTACTTC. This translates into CSAGLARGFYEQYF.

The sample holds a few counts of this clonotype. Here the CDR3 reads CASAMTWGSGRNEQFF. Here the CDR3 DNA reads TGTGCCAGCGCTATGACTTGGGGTAGCGGGAGGAATGAGCAGTTCTTC. The chain uses TRBV18 and TRBJ2-1, with 10 bases aligning to TRBD2. Germline loops: CDR1 KGHSH, CDR2 LQKENI. The V gene end was trimmed by 8 bases and the J gene end by 7 bases; junction bases not matched to a gene: 14. The CDR3 has 16 amino acids.

This clonotype was picked up a small number of times. This chain links TRBV20-1 with TRBJ2-7, with 11 bases identical to TRBD2. V lost 0 bases and J lost 7; bases outside the gene matches: 11. The CDR3 is made up of 16 amino acids. CDR1 DFQATT and CDR2 SNEGSKA come from the germline V gene (reference sequence). The CDR3 DNA is TGCAGTGCTAGAGATGGAGTAGCGGGAGGGCCGCGGGAGCAGTACTTC. Its protein is CSARDGVAGGPREQYF.

This clonotype was seen repeatedly, ten times or more. V is TRBV9 and J is TRBJ2-1, with 10 bases lining up with TRBD1. Germline CDR1 reads SGDLS; CDR2 reads YYNGEE. There are 15 residues in the CDR3. With 2 bases clipped from V and 7 bases from J, the junction kept 6 bases outside the gene matches. Here the CDR3 reads CASSVRQGATNEQFF. Written as DNA, the CDR3 is TGTGCCAGCAGCGTTAGACAGGGGGCTACTAATGAGCAGTTCTTC.

This clonotype was detected many times. J is TRBJ2-7 and V is TRBV12-3 or TRBV12-4; D possibly uses TRBD1 or TRBD2 (8 bases each). The CDR3 consists of 17 residues. V was cut by 8 bases and J by 1 base, with 24 bases left in between. CDR3 nucleotides: TGTGCCAGCTCAGGCAGGGGGCTGGCGGGGGGATCCTACGAGCAGTACTTC. Protein: CASSGRGLAGGSYEQYF.

The CDR3 region is CATSRTKDTQYF. The CDR3 DNA reads as TGTGCCACCAGCAGGACGAAAGATACGCAGTATTTT. The chain employs TRBV15 and TRBJ2-3, with unresolved D. Between the trimmed V and J ends, which lost 3 bases and 5 bases, there was a span of 6 bases. In germline, CDR1 is LNHNV, CDR2 YYDKDF (reference sequence). The CDR3 spans 12 residues.

This clonotype was recorded a few times. The chain couples TRBV27 to TRBJ1-2; D unclear. Trimming took 6 bases from V and 6 from J, leaving 14 bases between them. This CDR3 has 13 residues. Germline CDR1 is MNHEY and CDR2 is SMNVEV (reference sequence). The CDR3 is CASSLVGGDGYTF. The DNA of the CDR3 is TGTGCCAGCAGCCTAGTGGGCGGTGATGGCTACACCTTC.